The 2 T cell receptor beta chains below were found in one sample sequenced in a study of monozygotic twins with inflammatory bowel disease. With the 5' RACE reads reprocessed, TCRdb shows one record per CDR3 protein and no DNA. The table gives more than 300,000 distinct CDR3 sequences; the top ten clones make up roughly 2.6% of it. Sequenced input: blood. Receptors were obtained from a human donor with ulcerative colitis or Crohn's disease, or a healthy co-twin of an affected twin (not recorded which).

The chain recombines TRBV4-3 with TRBJ2-2. Germline loops: CDR1 LGHNA, CDR2 YSLEER. The CDR3 length is 15 residues. The CDR3 reads CASSQDPSNTGELFF.

The genes are TRBV7-3 and TRBJ2-3; as DNA is missing, the TRBD1 call by TCRdb cannot be tested. This CDR3 spans 15 amino acids. From germline, CDR1 is SGHTA and CDR2 FQGTGA. The CDR3 sequence: CASSTQRGQVDTQYF.